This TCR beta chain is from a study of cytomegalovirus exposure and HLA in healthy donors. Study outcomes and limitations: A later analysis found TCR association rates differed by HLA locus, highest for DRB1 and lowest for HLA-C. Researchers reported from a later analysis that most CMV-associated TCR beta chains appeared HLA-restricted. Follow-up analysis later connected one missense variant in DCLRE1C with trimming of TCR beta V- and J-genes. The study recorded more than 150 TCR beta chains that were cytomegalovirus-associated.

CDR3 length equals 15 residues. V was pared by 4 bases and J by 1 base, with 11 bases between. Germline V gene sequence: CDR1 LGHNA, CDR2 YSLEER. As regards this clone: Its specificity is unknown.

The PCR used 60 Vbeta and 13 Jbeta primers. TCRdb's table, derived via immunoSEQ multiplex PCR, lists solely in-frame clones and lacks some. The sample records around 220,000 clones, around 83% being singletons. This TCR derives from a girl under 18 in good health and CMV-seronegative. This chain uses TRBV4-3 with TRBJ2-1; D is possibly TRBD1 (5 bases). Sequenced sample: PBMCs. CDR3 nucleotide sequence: TGCGCCAGCAGCCTCAAGCAGGGTTCCTACAATGAGCAGTTCTTC. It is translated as CASSLKQGSYNEQFF.